Given below is one T cell receptor (beta chain) in context. The CDR3 sequence is 14 residues long. CDR1 KGHSH and CDR2 LQKENI come from the germline V gene. Trimming took off 2 bases at V and 7 bases at J, with 11 bases between the two ends. The sample originates from a study of technical replicates of blood from a few donors. Libraries were prepared by immunoSEQ multiplex PCR; TCRdb keeps only in-frame clonotypes and omits some of them. The data contain over 85,000 clones, around 96% of them singletons. The origin of this receptor is a human donor in good health. Sequences were obtained from T cells isolated from PBMCs. This sequence joins TRBV18 and TRBJ2-2, with D possibly TRBD2 on 6 matching bases. The CDR3 region has the DNA TGTGCCAGCTCACCATTGGAGGGAAGCGGGGAGCTGTTTTTT. This encodes CASSPLEGSGELFF.